This section outlines one T cell receptor (beta chain) sequence together with its context. Antigen: not known. The V gene's germline CDR1 is SGHTA and CDR2 FQGNSA. V shed 5 bases, J shed 0 bases, and the junction held 10 bases outside the gene matches. The CDR3 extends over 17 amino acids. The data are from a study of Graves' ophthalmopathy and Graves' hyperthyroidism. For repertoire sequencing, the TCR beta CDR3 regions were amplified from RNA transcripts. First-round RT-PCR used HTBI primers; second-round multiplex PCR followed. TCRdb re-called the multiplex PCR reads with MiXCR, one entry per CDR3 protein. The sample holds hundreds of thousands of distinct CDR3 sequences, around 50% seen once. Study observations and caveats: Researchers report that a 13-signature model separated ophthalmopathy from stable hyperthyroidism, posting about 88% sensitivity and less than 82% specificity. Blood samples also showed most expanded thyroid clonotypes exceeding 0.001 frequency.

This TCR was recovered from an adult man with Graves' ophthalmopathy. The chain is built from TRBV7-2 and TRBJ1-1; the match to TRBD1 covers 9 bases. Sequencing was carried out using peripheral blood. In nucleotides, the CDR3 is TGTGCCAGCAGCCCCTACCGACAGGGGGAAATGAACACTGAAGCTTTCTTT. Amino acid sequence: CASSPYRQGEMNTEAFF.